These 16 T cell receptor beta chains share one sample of origin, sequenced in a study of T cell repertoires in cytomegalovirus infection. No antigen has been assigned to these receptors. TCRdb itself ran the reads through MiXCR, one entry per CDR3 protein. The table includes about 130,000 distinct CDR3 sequences, roughly a quarter detected once. Material: PBMCs, sequenced either directly or after in vitro stimulation (not recorded which). These receptors came from a human donor in good health (CMV status not recorded). Some clones in this sample may be carry-over from other donors' samples.

This clonotype showed up many times. The genes are TRBV28 and TRBJ2-1, with unresolved D. V was cut by 6 bases and J by 9 bases, with 12 bases left in between. This CDR3 region has 12 residues. CDR1 is MDHEN and CDR2 is SYDVKM in the germline V gene. CDR3 coding DNA: TGTGCCAGCAGCCCCCTATTCGGTGAGCAGTTCTTC. This sequence encodes CASSPLFGEQFF.

This chain connects TRBV5-1 to TRBJ2-1, with D possibly called TRBD1 or TRBD2 (5 bases each). Trimming took off 4 bases at V and 9 bases at J, with 14 bases between the two ends. The CDR3 contains 13 residues. Germline CDR1 reads SGHRS; CDR2 reads YFSETQ. The CDR3 is CASSRDDVGEQFF. As DNA, the CDR3 is TGCGCCAGCAGCCGGGACGACGTTGGTGAGCAGTTCTTC.

About this clonotype: One end of the junction is discordant with germline, which a read error may explain. The chain combines TRBV5-6 with TRBJ2-7; weak D call: TRBD1 (6 bases). The CDR3 is 14 residues long. CDR1 is SGHDT, CDR2 YYEEEE, per germline. The CDR3 sequence: CPSSLSPGVDEQYF. Here the CDR3 DNA reads TGTCCCAGCAGCTTGTCCCCAGGGGTCGACGAGCAGTACTTC.

This clonotype was observed once. This rearrangement joins TRBV29-1 to TRBJ1-1, with 9 positions matching TRBD1. There are 14 residues in the CDR3. V lost 3 bases and J lost 5; bases outside the gene matches: 7. Germline V gene lookup returns CDR1 SQVTM and CDR2 ANQGSEA. The DNA for the CDR3 is TGCAGCGTTGAGGAGGGACAGGGCGGTACTGAAGCTTTCTTT. It codes for CSVEEGQGGTEAFF.

This clonotype was found many times. V and J are TRBV7-2 and TRBJ2-1; D call uncertain. The CDR3 sequence is 16 residues long. The V gene lost 4 bases and the J gene lost 4 bases, with 17 bases spanning the gap. The V gene's germline CDR1 is SGHTA and CDR2 FQGNSA. The CDR3 is CASSSTSKSLYNEQFF. The CDR3, as DNA: TGTGCCAGCAGCTCTACATCGAAATCTTTGTACAATGAGCAGTTCTTC.

A few counts support this clonotype. The CDR3 sequence is CASSLVSAAGSCTF. CDR3 nucleotides: TGTGCCAGCAGCTTAGTGTCCGCGGCAGGTAGTTGCACCTTC. The gene calls are TRBV7-2 and TRBJ1-2; D unresolved. CDR3 length equals 14 residues. The germline CDR1 and CDR2 sequences are SGHTA and FQGNSA. The ends were cut back, 1 base at V and 13 bases at J, with 19 bases in the middle.

This clonotype has a count of ten or more. This chain connects TRBV7-9 to TRBJ2-3, with 7 bases identical to TRBD2. Germline CDR1 reads SEHNR; CDR2 reads FQNEAQ (reference sequence). The CDR3 extends over 16 amino acids. V trimming: 2 bases; J trimming: 0 bases; junction bases outside the gene matches: 5. The CDR3 loop is CASSLYLAASTDTQYF. The CDR3 DNA follows: TGTGCCAGCAGCTTATACCTAGCGGCTAGCACAGATACGCAGTATTTT. Using reference TRBV7-9 and TRBJ2-3 for the parts outside the CDR3, the full variable domain is DTGVSQNPRHKITKRGQNVTFRCDPISEHNRLYWYRQTLGQGPEFLTYFQNEAQLEKSRLLSDRFSAERPKGSFSTLEIQRTEQGDSAMYLCASSLYLAASTDTQYFGPGTRLTVL.

The chain combines TRBV12-3 or TRBV12-4 with TRBJ1-5, with 8 bases fitting TRBD1. Germline trimming cut 2 bases from V and 4 bases from J; bases unmatched to any gene: 13. This CDR3 is 18 amino acids long. CDR3 loop: CASSLIQGAAAGNQPQHF. The CDR3 nucleotides read TGTGCCAGCAGTTTAATCCAGGGGGCCGCCGCCGGGAATCAGCCCCAGCATTTT.

This clonotype was counted many times. This chain connects TRBV7-2 to TRBJ1-1; D is perhaps TRBD1 (6 bases). V was cut by 1 base and J by 6 bases, with 12 bases left in between. This CDR3 spans 14 amino acids. Germline assignment: CDR1 SGHTA and CDR2 FQGNSA. The CDR3 sequence: CASSLDRAGAEAFF. Here the CDR3 DNA reads TGTGCCAGCAGCTTAGACAGGGCGGGGGCTGAAGCTTTCTTT.

The chain links TRBV3-1 to TRBJ1-1; possibly TRBD1 for D (5 bases). The CDR3 consists of 14 residues. The V gene's germline CDR1 is LGHDT and CDR2 YNNKEL (reference sequence). Trimming removed 5 bases at V and 6 bases at J, with 16 bases between. The CDR3 loop reads CASSSQGASAEAFF. In DNA form, the CDR3 reads TGTGCCAGCAGCTCCCAGGGAGCGAGCGCTGAAGCTTTCTTT.

This clonotype was picked up a small number of times. V is TRBV30 and J is TRBJ2-7, with 12 positions matching TRBD2. V gave up 4 bases and J gave up 4 bases; unmatched junction bases: 11. The CDR3 sequence is 16 residues long. Germline V gene lookup returns CDR1 GTSNPN and CDR2 SVGIG (reference sequence). The CDR3 region is CAWIPGLAGKVYEQYF. The CDR3 coding sequence is TGTGCCTGGATCCCCGGACTAGCGGGAAAGGTTTACGAGCAGTACTTC.

This clonotype occurred many times. V and J are TRBV7-8 and TRBJ2-3; D is perhaps TRBD2 (5 bases). CDR1 is SGHVS, CDR2 FQNEAQ, per germline. The V end lost 4 bases, the J end lost 2 bases, and 10 bases lay between the germline ends. This CDR3 comprises 14 residues. The CDR3 sequence is CASSSRLLTDTQYF. CDR3 DNA: TGTGCCAGCAGCTCCCGACTACTCACAGATACGCAGTATTTT.

This clonotype was found many times. The rearrangement links TRBV7-2 to TRBJ2-3; tentatively, D is TRBD1 or TRBD2 (5 bases each). V dropped 4 bases and J dropped 12 bases, with 17 bases sitting between them. The CDR3 has 13 amino acids. Looked up from germline, CDR1 is SGHTA and CDR2 is FQGNSA. As DNA, the CDR3 is TGTGCCAGCAGCTCATACCGGGACCCCGCCCAGTATTTT. Translating it yields CASSSYRDPAQYF. Combining the CDR3 with reference TRBV7-2 and TRBJ2-3 gives the whole variable domain GAGVSQSPSNKVTEKGKDVELRCDPISGHTALYWYRQSLGQGLEFLIYFQGNSAPDKSGLPSDRFSAERTGGSVSTLTIQRTQQEDSAVYLCASSSYRDPAQYFGPGTRLTVL.

This clonotype was seen a few times. The chain combines TRBV20-1 with TRBJ2-6; unclear D gene. Trimming cost V 5 bases and J 2 bases, with 7 bases left between them. The CDR3 has 13 residues. CDR1 DFQATT and CDR2 SNEGSKA come from the germline V gene (reference sequence). CDR3 sequence (DNA): TGCAGTGCTCCTAGTACTGGGGCCAACGTCCTGACTTTC. It translates to CSAPSTGANVLTF.

This clonotype turned up a few times. V and J are TRBV10-2 and TRBJ2-4; 9 nucleotides agree with TRBD2. This CDR3 is built from 18 residues. J was trimmed by 6 bases and V by 0 bases; bases with no gene match: 12. The germline gives CDR1 WSHSY, CDR2 SAAADI. CDR3 in amino acids: CASSESRGLAGDGNIQYF. The CDR3 region has the DNA TGCGCCAGCAGTGAGTCGAGGGGGTTAGCGGGAGATGGAAACATTCAGTACTTC.

J is TRBJ2-3 and V is TRBV4-3; 10 nucleotides line up with TRBD2. The CDR3 consists of 18 residues. In germline, CDR1 is LGHNA, CDR2 YSLEER. V shed 0 bases and J 3 bases; nucleotides not matched to a gene: 9. The CDR3 sequence: CASSQDLAGVGRTDTQYF. Here the CDR3 DNA reads TGCGCCAGCAGCCAAGACCTAGCGGGAGTCGGAAGGACAGATACGCAGTATTTT.